These T cell receptor beta chains were read from a single sample in a study of CD8+ T cells in alopecia areata. Clones were sequenced by immunoSEQ multiplex PCR, and TCRdb holds only the in-frame ones, with some missing. The repertoire includes 150,000 to 200,000 clones, 67% of them detected once, and over 9.5% sits in the top ten. Sequencing was performed on CD8+ T cells sorted from blood, taken at week 0. Receptor source: a human donor with alopecia areata. Each CDR3 is given with its conserved first and last residue. A D gene is named only where the DNA matches it firmly. Size is stated for part of the rows, as once, few or many counts, or as a class when the clone is expanded.

j_call,d_call,clone_size,v_call,cdr3_aa,cdr3_nt
TRBJ2-7,NA,NA,TRBV9,CASSVGQRAYEQYF,TGTGCCAGCAGCGTAGGCCAGCGGGCCTACGAGCAGTACTTC
TRBJ2-5,TRBD2,NA,TRBV7-2,CASSPRLRLAGEKETQYF,TGTGCCAGCAGCCCACGATTGCGACTAGCGGGGGAGAAAGAGACCCAGTACTTC
TRBJ2-3,NA,NA,TRBV2,CASSDVAGPTDTQYF,TGTGCCAGCAGTGACGTCGCGGGCCCCACAGATACGCAGTATTTT
TRBJ2-7,TRBD1,few,TRBV7-9,CASSRQGSAHEQYF,TGTGCCAGCAGCCGACAGGGTTCAGCACACGAGCAGTACTTC
TRBJ1-5,TRBD1,NA,TRBV13,CASSSGTGLNQPQHF,TGTGCCAGCAGCTCCGGGACAGGGCTCAATCAGCCCCAGCATTTT
TRBJ1-2,TRBD1,NA,TRBV10-2,CASSTPATGGSDYGYTF,TGCGCCAGCAGTACACCCGCAACAGGGGGCTCCGACTATGGCTACACCTTC
TRBJ2-7,TRBD2,NA,TRBV25-1,CASSDRGAYEQYF,TGTGCCAGCAGTGATCGGGGGGCCTACGAGCAGTACTTC
TRBJ2-3,TRBD2,NA,TRBV10-3,CAIWAGGRKDTQYF,TGTGCCATCTGGGCGGGGGGCCGAAAAGATACGCAGTATTTT
TRBJ2-7,NA,many,TRBV15,CATSEGYEQYF,TGTGCCACCTCGGAAGGCTACGAGCAGTACTTC
TRBJ2-3,NA,NA,TRBV5-4,CASSFGSDTQYF,TGTGCCAGCAGCTTCGGATCAGATACGCAGTATTTT
TRBJ1-3,NA,NA,TRBV15,CATSLGGNTIYF,TGTGCCACCTCCCTCGGCGGAAACACCATATATTTT
TRBJ2-7,NA,NA,TRBV4-1,CASSQGDEQYF,TGCGCCAGCAGCCAAGGGGACGAGCAGTACTTC
TRBJ2-2,NA,NA,TRBV11-2,CASSLAAGELFF,TGTGCCAGCAGCTTAGCGGCCGGGGAGCTGTTTTTT
TRBJ1-1,NA,NA,TRBV30,CAWSQRRTEAFF,TGTGCCTGGAGCCAACGACGCACTGAAGCTTTCTTT
TRBJ1-4,NA,NA,TRBV20-1,CSARMDRRLFF,TGCAGTGCTAGAATGGACAGACGGCTGTTTTTT
TRBJ2-7,NA,few,TRBV25-1,CASSEWTGQVHEQYF,TGTGCCAGCAGTGAATGGACGGGACAAGTCCACGAGCAGTACTTC
TRBJ2-1,TRBD2,NA,TRBV5-1,CASSFLAGGLNEQFF,TGCGCCAGCAGCTTCTTAGCGGGGGGCCTCAATGAGCAGTTCTTC
TRBJ1-2,NA,NA,TRBV11-2,CASSLDPGVGYTF,TGTGCCAGCAGCTTAGATCCGGGGGTTGGCTACACCTTC
TRBJ2-3,NA,NA,TRBV13,CASSLGRDTQYF,TGTGCCAGCAGCTTAGGGAGGGATACGCAGTATTTT
TRBJ2-7,NA,NA,TRBV27,CASGVDEQYF,TGTGCCAGCGGGGTAGACGAGCAGTACTTC
TRBJ1-2,NA,once,TRBV2,CASGGRLNYGYTF,TGTGCCAGCGGGGGCAGACTAAACTATGGCTACACCTTC
TRBJ2-5,TRBD1,NA,TRBV6-5,CASSYSRQGSRETQYF,TGTGCCAGCAGTTACTCACGACAGGGGAGTAGAGAGACCCAGTACTTC